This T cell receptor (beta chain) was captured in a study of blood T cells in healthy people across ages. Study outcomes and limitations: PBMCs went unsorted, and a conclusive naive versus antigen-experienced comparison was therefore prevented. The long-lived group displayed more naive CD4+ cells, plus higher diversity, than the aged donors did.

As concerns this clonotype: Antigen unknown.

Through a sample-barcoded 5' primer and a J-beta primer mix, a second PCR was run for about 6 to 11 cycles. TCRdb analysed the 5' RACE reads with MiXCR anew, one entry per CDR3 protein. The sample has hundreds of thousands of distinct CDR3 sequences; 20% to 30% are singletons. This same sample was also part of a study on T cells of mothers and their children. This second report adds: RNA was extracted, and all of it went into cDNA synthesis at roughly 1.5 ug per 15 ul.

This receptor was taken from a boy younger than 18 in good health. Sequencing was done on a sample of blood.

CDR3 in DNA: TGCAGTGCTAGAGATCCCCTCACAGATACGCAGTATTTT. Translating gives CSARDPLTDTQYF. The chain combines TRBV20-1 with TRBJ2-3; D is ambiguous. This CDR3 is built from 13 residues. Per the germline V gene, CDR1 is DFQATT and CDR2 is SNEGSKA (reference sequence). Between the trimmed V and J ends, which lost 0 bases and 2 bases, there was a span of 6 bases.